The TCR beta chain under discussion was sequenced for a study of blood T cell repertoires in COVID-19. Across the whole study: From the United States, Italy and Spain came samples of acute and convalescent COVID-19. PBMCs, B-cell-depleted T cells, or T cells provided the cDNA or gDNA that made up the material.

Assay used: immunoSEQ multiplex PCR; TCRdb lists only in-frame clones, some missing. The table records some 74,000 clones, approximately 78% of them present only once. This CDR3 is built from 14 residues. Trimming removed 8 bases from V and 6 bases from J; junction bases left unmatched: 7. The V gene's germline CDR1 is MNHEY and CDR2 SVGAGI. This sequence was found in a woman older than 75 with active or convalescent COVID-19. The chain carries TRBV6-5 and TRBJ2-1; 10 bases fit TRBD2. The sample consisted of peripheral blood. The CDR3 nucleotides read TGTGCCAGCTCCCTAGCGGGGGCCCTCAATGAGCAGTTCTTC. Encoded protein: CASSLAGALNEQFF.